The table lists the clone carrying this T cell receptor beta chain with a few counts. This same CDR3 is encoded by further DNA sequences in the sample. This CDR3 is built from 13 residues. Germline CDR1 MNHEY, CDR2 SMNVEV (reference sequence). V shed 5 bases and J 0 bases; nucleotides not matched to a gene: 1. How the authors handled the data: Amplification from reference gene primers served as the basis for estimated nucleated cell counts. Profiling relied on immunoSEQ multiplex PCR, and the TCRdb table lists in-frame clones only, not all of them. V, J and clone size are those of that table, while D and trimming were read from the DNA. The repertoire consists of around 100,000 clones, with 75% to 90% occurring once and the leading ten covering 15%. This record comes from a study of blood T cell repertoires in COVID-19. The overall study: Samples came from the United States, Italy and Spain, spanning acute and convalescent COVID-19. T cells, B-cell-depleted T cells, or PBMCs supplied cDNA or gDNA.

J is TRBJ2-7 and V is TRBV27, with TRBD1 identical over 7 bases. Input material: peripheral blood. The receptor was isolated from a man aged 45-65 years with acute or convalescent COVID-19. CDR3 sequence: CASSRDSSYEQYF. The CDR3, as DNA: TGTGCCAGCAGTAGGGACAGCTCCTACGAGCAGTACTTC.